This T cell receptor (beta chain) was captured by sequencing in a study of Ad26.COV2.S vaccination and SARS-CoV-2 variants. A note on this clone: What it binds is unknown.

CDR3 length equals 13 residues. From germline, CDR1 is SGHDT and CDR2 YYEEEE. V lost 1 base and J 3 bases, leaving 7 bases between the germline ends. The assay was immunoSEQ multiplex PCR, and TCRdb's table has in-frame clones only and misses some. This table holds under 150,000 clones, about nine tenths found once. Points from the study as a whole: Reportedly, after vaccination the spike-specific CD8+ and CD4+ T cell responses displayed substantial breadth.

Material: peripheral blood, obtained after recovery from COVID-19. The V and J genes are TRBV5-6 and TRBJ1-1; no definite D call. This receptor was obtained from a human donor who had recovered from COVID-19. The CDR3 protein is CASSLSAHTEAFF. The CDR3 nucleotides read TGTGCCAGCAGCTTGTCAGCTCACACTGAAGCTTTCTTT.